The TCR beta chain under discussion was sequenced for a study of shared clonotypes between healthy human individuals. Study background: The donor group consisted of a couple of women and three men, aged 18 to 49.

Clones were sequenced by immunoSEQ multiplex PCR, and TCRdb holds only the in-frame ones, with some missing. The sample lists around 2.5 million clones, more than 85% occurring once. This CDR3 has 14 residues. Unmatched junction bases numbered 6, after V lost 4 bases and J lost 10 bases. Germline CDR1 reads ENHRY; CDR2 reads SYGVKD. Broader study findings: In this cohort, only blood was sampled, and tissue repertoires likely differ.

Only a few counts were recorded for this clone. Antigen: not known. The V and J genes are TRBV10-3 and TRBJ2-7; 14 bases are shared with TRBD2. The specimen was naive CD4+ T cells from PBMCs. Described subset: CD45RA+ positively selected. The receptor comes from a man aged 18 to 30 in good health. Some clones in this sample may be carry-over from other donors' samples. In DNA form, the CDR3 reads TGTGCCATCAGTGCGGGGACTAGCGGGAGTCTTCAGTACTTC. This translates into CAISAGTSGSLQYF.